Below, 21 T cell receptor beta chains from the same sample are listed, as sequenced in a study of T cell clonality in common variable immunodeficiency. For these TCRs, the target antigens are not known. General observations from the study: In common variable immunodeficiency, TCR beta chains reportedly carried fewer deletions and N-nucleotide insertions.

TCRdb's table, derived via immunoSEQ multiplex PCR, lists solely in-frame clones and lacks some. The sample contains about 28,000 clones, none of them singletons. Material: peripheral blood mononuclear cells. These receptors were collected from a human donor with common variable immunodeficiency.

A few counts support this clone. The read terminates 3 residues before the CDR3 end, so the remaining end is supplied by the germline J gene. Within the sample, other DNA sequences also encode this same CDR3. The rearrangement links TRBV5-1 to TRBJ2-6; no reliable D call. Trimming pared 4 bases from V and 4 bases from J, leaving 12 bases between. Per germline, CDR1 SGHRS and CDR2 YFSETQ. This CDR3 region has 15 residues. The CDR3 DNA, read in part, is TGCGCCAGCAGCCCGGGTGGGTCGGGGGCCAACGTC. The encoded protein is CASSPGGSGANV. Given in full, the CDR3 is CASSPGGSGANVLTF.

Many counts were recorded for this clone. The read finishes 3 residues shy of the CDR3 end, and the germline J gene is used to complete it. This CDR3 is also generated by other DNA sequences in the sample. This chain links TRBV2 with TRBJ1-5, with 10 bases matching TRBD1. Germline CDR1 reads SNHLY; CDR2 reads FYNNEI. J gave up 4 bases and V 6 bases, and 0 bases lay outside the gene matches. The CDR3 extends over 13 amino acids. The CDR3 reads CASRGQGNQPQHF. CDR3 DNA, as far as it was read: TGTGCCAGCAGGGGACAGGGGAATCAGCCC.

This clone was detected a few times. The read gets to within 3 residues of the CDR3 end, and the germline J gene fills in the rest. The rearrangement links TRBV19 to TRBJ1-1; possible D gene TRBD1, 5 bases. The V gene's germline CDR1 is LNHDA and CDR2 SQIVND (reference sequence). V dropped 6 bases and J dropped 0 bases, with 8 bases sitting between them. The CDR3 has 13 residues. Partial CDR3 DNA: TGTGCCAGTAGGGACACGCTGAACACTGAA. This codes for CASRDTLNTE. The entire CDR3 reads CASRDTLNTEAFF.

This clone has ten or more counts. The CDR3 end falls 3 residues outside the read, so it is completed with the germline J gene. The chain has TRBV30 and TRBJ2-5; 14 bases agree with TRBD2. Germline-derived CDR1 and CDR2 are GTSNPN and SVGIG (reference sequence). The length of the CDR3 is 16 residues. Trimming at V came to 6 bases and at J to 0 bases, leaving 6 bases not matched to a gene. The sequenced CDR3 bases are TGTGCCTGCTTGGGACTAGCGGGAGCCTACCAAGAGACC. It is translated as CACLGLAGAYQET. The CDR3 reads in full as CACLGLAGAYQETQYF.

This clone was seen repeatedly, ten times or more. The sequence runs out 3 residues before the end of the CDR3; the remainder is reconstructed from the germline J gene. V usage is TRBV29-1 and J usage is TRBJ2-1; 7 bases fit TRBD1. Germline V gene sequence: CDR1 SQVTM, CDR2 ANQGSEA. This CDR3 has 14 amino acids. Germline trimming cut 1 base from V and 2 bases from J; bases unmatched to any gene: 2. The CDR3 DNA, read in part, is TGCAGCGTTGAAGTCAGGGGGACCTACAATGAG. Its protein is CSVEVRGTYNE. The full CDR3 protein reads CSVEVRGTYNEQFF.

This clone showed up many times. The DNA ends 3 residues before the CDR3 does, and the rest of the CDR3 is filled in from the germline J gene. This rearrangement joins TRBV18 to TRBJ2-1; possibly TRBD1 for D (6 bases). Trimming removed 2 bases at V and 7 bases at J, with 21 bases between. This CDR3 is built from 17 residues. The germline gives CDR1 KGHSH, CDR2 LQKENI. CDR3 DNA, as far as it was read: TGTGCCAGCTCACCATCCATTCTCCAGGGGTTTAGGAATGAG. Residues: CASSPSILQGFRNE. The entire CDR3 is CASSPSILQGFRNEQFF.

Ten or more counts support this clone. The sequence runs out 3 residues before the end of the CDR3; the remainder is reconstructed from the germline J gene. The chain uses TRBV5-1 and TRBJ2-2, with D possibly matching TRBD1 (6 bases). Germline V gives CDR1 SGHRS, CDR2 YFSETQ. Deletions cut 0 bases from V and 5 bases from J, with 8 bases between. This CDR3 has 14 amino acids. The CDR3 DNA, read in part, is TGCGCCAGCAGCTTGGTCGGGACAACCGGGGAG. Its protein product is CASSLVGTTGE. In full, the CDR3 reads CASSLVGTTGELFF.

This clone is medium-sized. The read terminates 3 residues ahead of where the CDR3 ends, so the germline J gene completes it. The rearrangement links TRBV4-1 to TRBJ2-2; 9 nucleotides align to TRBD1. V was pared by 2 bases and J by 5 bases, with 6 bases of the junction left unmatched. Germline values: CDR1 MGHRA, CDR2 YSYEKL. The CDR3 loop spans 16 amino acids. The DNA read from the CDR3 is TGCGCCAGCAGCCAAATAGGGGACAGGGTGACCGGGGAG. Its protein is CASSQIGDRVTGE. In full, the CDR3 is CASSQIGDRVTGELFF.

A few counts support this clone. The sequence runs out 3 residues before the end of the CDR3; the remainder is reconstructed from the germline J gene. V and J are TRBV2 and TRBJ1-6; 7 bases align to TRBD1. The CDR3 runs to 16 residues. The trim removed 3 bases at V and 9 bases at J, leaving 11 bases unmatched. Per germline, CDR1 SNHLY and CDR2 FYNNEI. CDR3 bases read: TGTGCCAGCAGTGATACCTTGAAGGGGGCGGGTTCACCC. It encodes CASSDTLKGAGSP. The complete CDR3 sequence is CASSDTLKGAGSPLHF.

This clone was seen many times. The CDR3 goes on 3 residues after the read ends, and that part is filled in from the germline J gene. This chain uses TRBV18 with TRBJ1-1, with D unclear. Germline lookup yields CDR1 KGHSH and CDR2 LQKENI. V lost 3 bases and J 3 bases, leaving 11 bases between the germline ends. The CDR3 sequence is 14 residues long. CDR3 DNA (partial): TGTGCCAGCTCACCGGCGGGAGGAGACACTGAA. As protein: CASSPAGGDTE. The whole CDR3 protein reads CASSPAGGDTEAFF. Variable domain in full (rest from reference TRBV18 and TRBJ1-1): NAGVMQNPRHLVRRRGQEARLRCSPMKGHSHVYWYRQLPEEGLKFMVYLQKENIIDESGMPKERFSAEFPKEGPSILRIQQVVRGDSAAYFCASSPAGGDTEAFFGQGTRLTVV.

As regards this clone: Coverage ceases 3 residues before the CDR3 finishes, and the germline J gene fills in the end. V and J are TRBV7-2 and TRBJ2-7; D gene uncertain. Trimming stripped 0 bases from V and 6 bases from J, with 6 bases between. Germline V gene lookup returns CDR1 SGHTA and CDR2 FQGNSA. The CDR3 runs to 12 residues. Partial CDR3 DNA: TGTGCCAGCAGCTTAGCCAGTCTCGAG. This encodes CASSLASLE. The whole CDR3 sequence is CASSLASLEQYF. The whole variable domain, remainder taken from reference TRBV7-2 and TRBJ2-7, is GAGVSQSPSNKVTEKGKDVELRCDPISGHTALYWYRQSLGQGLEFLIYFQGNSAPDKSGLPSDRFSAERTGGSVSTLTIQRTQQEDSAVYLCASSLASLEQYFGPGTRLTVT.

Comment on this clone: Read coverage stops 3 residues before the CDR3 terminus; the germline J gene supplies the remainder. The chain is built from TRBV19 and TRBJ1-6; the D is unclear. V was shortened by 5 bases and J by 6 bases, with 11 bases between the two germline ends. The CDR3 length is 14 residues. Looked up from germline, CDR1 is LNHDA and CDR2 is SQIVND (reference sequence). This CDR3 reads CASSPASGNSPLHF. CDR3 DNA (partial): TGTGCCAGTAGTCCTGCCAGTGGTAATTCACCC.

As regards this clone: The CDR3 end lies 3 residues beyond the end of the read and is filled in from the germline J gene. The chain joins TRBV2 to TRBJ2-5; unclear D gene. The CDR3 runs to 13 residues. The germline V gene encodes CDR1 SNHLY and CDR2 FYNNEI. V was clipped by 3 bases and J by 0 bases, with 5 bases between them. CDR3 protein: CASSERYQETQYF. The CDR3 DNA, read in part, is TGTGCCAGCAGTGAGCGATACCAAGAGACC. Full variable domain (rest looked up from reference TRBV2 and TRBJ2-5): EPEVTQTPSHQVTQMGQEVILRCVPISNHLYFYWYRQILGQKVEFLVSFYNNEISEKSEIFDDQFSVERPDGSNFTLKIRSTKLEDSAMYFCASSERYQETQYFGPGTRLLVL.

For this clone: The CDR3 end falls 3 residues outside the read, so it is completed with the germline J gene. J is TRBJ2-1 and V is TRBV5-1; 11 bases agree with TRBD2. CDR3 length: 15 residues. Germline CDR1 and CDR2: SGHRS and YFSETQ. V shed 2 bases, J shed 7 bases, and the junction held 5 bases outside the gene matches. The DNA read from the CDR3 is TGCGCCAGCAGCTTACTAGCGGGAGAATTAAATGAG. Translation gives CASSLLAGELNE. The entire CDR3 protein is CASSLLAGELNEQFF.

This clone was seen repeatedly, ten times or more. Read sequence stops 3 residues before the CDR3 end, and the germline J gene provides the missing end. The rearrangement joins TRBV5-1 to TRBJ1-1, with D possibly being TRBD1 (5 bases). This CDR3 comprises 16 residues. V was clipped by 0 bases and J by 2 bases, with 14 bases between them. Germline assignment: CDR1 SGHRS and CDR2 YFSETQ. The CDR3 spells CASSLVRGGTNTEAFF. The CDR3 DNA, read in part, is TGCGCCAGCAGCTTGGTTCGGGGGGGGACTAACACTGAA.

About this clone: The sequenced fragment ends 3 residues before the CDR3 boundary, so the rest is inferred from the germline J gene. The chain couples TRBV29-1 to TRBJ2-1; D gene uncertain. The V end lost 3 bases, the J end lost 5 bases, and 5 bases lay between the germline ends. There are 11 residues in the CDR3. Per the germline V gene, CDR1 is SQVTM and CDR2 is ANQGSEA. This CDR3 is CSVDYHNEQFF. The sequenced CDR3 bases are TGCAGCGTTGACTACCACAATGAG.

Turning to this clone: The DNA ends 3 residues before the CDR3 does, and the rest of the CDR3 is filled in from the germline J gene. This chain connects TRBV6-1 to TRBJ2-1; 7 bases are shared with TRBD1. The CDR3 totals 15 residues. J was trimmed by 4 bases and V by 4 bases; bases with no gene match: 7. The germline V gene encodes CDR1 MNHNS and CDR2 SASEGT. The CDR3 is CASSGPGGPYNEQFF. The DNA read from the CDR3 is TGTGCCAGCAGTGGCCCAGGGGGACCGTACAATGAG.

Of note for this clone: Sequencing ends 3 residues short of the CDR3 end; the germline J gene provides the rest. The chain joins TRBV7-8 to TRBJ1-1, with D possibly TRBD1 on 6 matching bases. Looked up from germline, CDR1 is SGHVS and CDR2 is FQNEAQ. This CDR3 has 16 residues. The CDR3 sequence: CASSETQTGLTTEAFF. The sequenced part of the CDR3 DNA is TGTGCCAGCAGCGAGACGCAAACAGGGTTAACCACCGAA.

This clone was seen many times. The read stops 3 residues short of the end of the CDR3; the missing end is completed from the germline J gene. This chain links TRBV7-2 with TRBJ1-1, with a possible D match to TRBD1 (5 bases). From germline, CDR1 is SGHTA and CDR2 FQGNSA. V was clipped by 4 bases and J by 4 bases, with 16 bases between them. This CDR3 contains 15 residues. Incomplete CDR3 DNA: TGTGCCAGCAGCTCCGGGCCTCGAAGGGGCACTGAA. Residues: CASSSGPRRGTE. The whole CDR3 protein reads CASSSGPRRGTEAFF.

This clone was recorded at least ten times. The CDR3 extends 3 residues past the end of the read, so its final part is completed from the germline J gene. This chain uses TRBV2 with TRBJ2-6; D might be TRBD1 (5 bases). Germline V CDR1 and CDR2: SNHLY, FYNNEI. The CDR3 covers 15 residues. With 1 base removed from V and 4 bases from J, the gap between germline ends came to 8 bases. Partial CDR3 DNA: TGTGCCAGCAGTGAAGGTGGGGCAGGGGCCAACGTC. Encoded protein: CASSEGGAGANV. The entire CDR3 sequence reads CASSEGGAGANVLTF.

This clone has a count of ten or more. Sequencing ends 3 residues short of the CDR3 end; the germline J gene provides the rest. The chain uses TRBV5-5 and TRBJ1-3; a possible D gene is TRBD1 (5 bases). Per the germline V gene, CDR1 is SGHKS and CDR2 is YYEKEE (reference sequence). V was shortened by 5 bases and J by 0 bases, with 12 bases between the two germline ends. This CDR3 comprises 15 residues. CDR3: CASSYFTGSGNTIYF. The sequenced CDR3 bases are TGTGCCAGCAGTTATTTTACAGGCTCTGGAAACACC.